Listed here are 10 T cell receptor beta chains from one sample, sequenced in a study of blood T cell repertoires in COVID-19. Here immunoSEQ multiplex PCR was the method, and the copy in TCRdb shows in-frame clones only, minus some. This sample carries 52,000 or so clones, 90% to 95% of them seen once, and the ten largest clones take about 4%. The sample comprised peripheral blood. These receptors originate from a man between 50 and 59 years old with acute or convalescent COVID-19.

The chain links TRBV18 to TRBJ2-5; 9 positions agree with TRBD2. With V trimmed by 0 bases and J by 3 bases, 2 bases remained unmatched. The CDR3 loop spans 15 amino acids. The germline CDR1 and CDR2 sequences are KGHSH and LQKENI. CDR3 residues: CASSPPAGGKETQYF. DNA of the CDR3: TGTGCCAGCTCACCACCGGCGGGGGGGAAAGAGACCCAGTACTTC.

V usage is TRBV7-9 and J usage is TRBJ2-5; a weak D match, TRBD2 (5 bases). The ends were cut back, 4 bases at V and 4 bases at J, with 16 bases in the middle. From germline, CDR1 is SEHNR and CDR2 FQNEAQ (reference sequence). The CDR3 runs to 15 residues. The CDR3 region is CASSSRSAVGETQYF. The CDR3 DNA reads as TGTGCCAGCAGCTCTCGTAGCGCGGTGGGAGAGACCCAGTACTTC.

In DNA, the CDR3 is TGTGCCAGTAGCCCACTAGCGGGAGGTCTCCCCGAGCAGTACTTC. Protein product: CASSPLAGGLPEQYF. This chain joins TRBV19 and TRBJ2-7, with TRBD2 matching 12 bases. Germline CDR1 reads LNHDA; CDR2 reads SQIVND (reference sequence). CDR3 size: 15 residues. V dropped 6 bases and J dropped 6; count of bases not matched to a gene: 9.

This clone was observed a handful of times. The genes are TRBV7-9 and TRBJ2-1; 11 nucleotides match TRBD2. Germline CDR1 and CDR2: SEHNR and FQNEAQ (reference sequence). Trimming took 6 bases from V and 4 from J; bases not matched to a gene: 5. This CDR3 contains 15 residues. CDR3 bases: TGTGCCAGCAGGTCCGGGACTAGCGGATACAATGAGCAGTTCTTC. Translation: CASRSGTSGYNEQFF.

The chain links TRBV19 to TRBJ2-7; 7 bases are a match to TRBD1. J lost 3 bases, V lost 7 bases, and 9 bases had no gene match. The CDR3 runs 14 residues. CDR1 and CDR2 from the germline V gene are LNHDA and SQIVND (reference sequence). CDR3 DNA sequence: TGTGCCAGTACCCCGGGACAGAGTTACTACGAGCAGTACTTC. The encoded protein is CASTPGQSYYEQYF.

V gene TRBV6-5 combines with J gene TRBJ2-3; D perhaps matches TRBD2 (5 bases). This CDR3 is 15 amino acids long. Looked up from germline, CDR1 is MNHEY and CDR2 is SVGAGI. V lost 3 bases to trimming and J lost 5 bases, with 15 bases between them. CDR3 in DNA: TGTGCCAGCAGTTATAGAGGTAGCGAAATAGATACGCAGTATTTT. Translating it yields CASSYRGSEIDTQYF.

CDR3 loop: CASSSYRDSNEQFF. The DNA of the CDR3 is TGTGCCAGCAGTTCCTACCGGGACTCAAATGAGCAGTTCTTC. J is TRBJ2-1 and V is TRBV6-5; TRBD2 is a possible D gene (6 bases). The germline CDR1 and CDR2 sequences are MNHEY and SVGAGI. V was clipped by 4 bases and J by 7 bases, with 14 bases between them. CDR3 length: 14 amino acids.

This chain joins TRBV5-8 and TRBJ2-7, with TRBD2 matching over 8 bases. The CDR3 runs 16 residues. Trimming at V came to 4 bases and at J to 6 bases, leaving 15 bases not matched to a gene. CDR1 and CDR2 (germline): SGHTS, YDEGEE. The CDR3 here is CASSVRWSGGGGEQYF. The CDR3 DNA sequence: TGTGCCAGCAGCGTTCGGTGGTCGGGGGGGGGCGGCGAGCAGTACTTC. The whole variable domain, remainder taken from reference TRBV5-8 and TRBJ2-7, is EAGVTQSPTHLIKTRGQQATLRCSPISGHTSVYWYQQALGLGLQFLLWYDEGEERNRGNFPPRFSGRQFPNYSSELNVNALELEDSALYLCASSVRWSGGGGEQYFGPGTRLTVT.

The chain combines TRBV5-1 with TRBJ1-3; a weak D match, TRBD1 (6 bases). Between the trimmed V and J ends, which lost 4 bases and 0 bases, there was a span of 8 bases. This CDR3 has 14 amino acids. Germline V lookup: CDR1 SGHRS, CDR2 YFSETQ. CDR3 sequence reads: CASSADSSGNTIYF. CDR3 bases: TGCGCCAGCAGCGCGGACAGCTCTGGAAACACCATATATTTT.

CDR3 DNA sequence: TGCGCCAGCAGCCGACTAGCGGGATACAATGAGCAGTTCTTC. Its translation: CASSRLAGYNEQFF. V is TRBV4-1 and J is TRBJ2-1, with 11 positions matching TRBD2. V lost 4 bases to trimming and J lost 4 bases; unmatched junction nucleotides: 0. The germline CDR1 and CDR2 sequences are MGHRA and YSYEKL. The CDR3 totals 14 residues.